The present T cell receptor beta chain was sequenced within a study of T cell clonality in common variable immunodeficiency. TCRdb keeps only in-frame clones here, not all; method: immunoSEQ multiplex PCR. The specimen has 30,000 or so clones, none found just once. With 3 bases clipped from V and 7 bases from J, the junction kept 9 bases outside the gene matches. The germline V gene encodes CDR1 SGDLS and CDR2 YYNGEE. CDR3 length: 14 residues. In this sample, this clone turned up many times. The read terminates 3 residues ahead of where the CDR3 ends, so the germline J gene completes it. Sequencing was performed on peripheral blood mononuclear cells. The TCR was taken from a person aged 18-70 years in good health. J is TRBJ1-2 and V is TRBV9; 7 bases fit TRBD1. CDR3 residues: CASSGPTGSGGYTF. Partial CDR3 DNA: TGTGCCAGCAGCGGACCGACAGGGTCTGGTGGC.